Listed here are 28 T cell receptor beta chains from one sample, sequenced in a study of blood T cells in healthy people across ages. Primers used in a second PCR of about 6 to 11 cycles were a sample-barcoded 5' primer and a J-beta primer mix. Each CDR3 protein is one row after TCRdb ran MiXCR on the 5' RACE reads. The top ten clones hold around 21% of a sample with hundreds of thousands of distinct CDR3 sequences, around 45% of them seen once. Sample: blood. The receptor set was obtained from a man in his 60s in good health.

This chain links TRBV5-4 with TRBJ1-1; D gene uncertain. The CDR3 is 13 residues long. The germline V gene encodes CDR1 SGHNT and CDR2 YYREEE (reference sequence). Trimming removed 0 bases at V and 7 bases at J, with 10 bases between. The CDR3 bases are TGTGCCAGCAGCTTGGGGCCAGAAATTGAAGCTTTCTTT. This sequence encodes CASSLGPEIEAFF.

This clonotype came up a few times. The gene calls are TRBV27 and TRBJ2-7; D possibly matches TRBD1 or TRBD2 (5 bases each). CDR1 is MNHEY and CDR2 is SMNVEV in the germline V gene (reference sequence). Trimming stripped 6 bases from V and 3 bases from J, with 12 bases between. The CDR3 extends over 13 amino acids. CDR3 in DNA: TGTGCCAGCAGGGGGACGGCCCACTACGAGCAGTACTTC. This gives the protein CASRGTAHYEQYF.

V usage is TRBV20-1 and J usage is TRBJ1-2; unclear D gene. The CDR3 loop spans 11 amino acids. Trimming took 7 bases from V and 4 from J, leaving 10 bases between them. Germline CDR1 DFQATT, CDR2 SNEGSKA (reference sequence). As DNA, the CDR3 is TGCAGTGTATGGGGAGGCTATGGCTACACCTTC. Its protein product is CSVWGGYGYTF.

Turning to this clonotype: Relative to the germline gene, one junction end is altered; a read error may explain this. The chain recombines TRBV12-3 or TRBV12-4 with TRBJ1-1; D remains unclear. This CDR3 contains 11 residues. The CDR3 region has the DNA TGTGCCAGCAGGGATTACACTGAACCTTTCTTT. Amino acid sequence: CASRDYTEPFF.

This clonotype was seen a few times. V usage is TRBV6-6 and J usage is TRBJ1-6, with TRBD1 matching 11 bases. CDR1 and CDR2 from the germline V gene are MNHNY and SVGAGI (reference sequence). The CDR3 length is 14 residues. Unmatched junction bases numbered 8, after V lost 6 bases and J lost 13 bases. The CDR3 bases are TGTGCCAGCAGACCGGGACAGGGGGGATCGCCCCTCCACTTT. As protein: CASRPGQGGSPLHF.

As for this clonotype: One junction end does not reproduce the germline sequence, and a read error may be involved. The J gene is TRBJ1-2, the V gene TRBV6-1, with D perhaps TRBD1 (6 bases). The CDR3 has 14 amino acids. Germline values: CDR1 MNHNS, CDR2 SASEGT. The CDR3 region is CASSETFRGRGYNF. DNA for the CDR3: TGTGCCAGCAGTGAAACATTCAGGGGTCGTGGCTACAACTTC.

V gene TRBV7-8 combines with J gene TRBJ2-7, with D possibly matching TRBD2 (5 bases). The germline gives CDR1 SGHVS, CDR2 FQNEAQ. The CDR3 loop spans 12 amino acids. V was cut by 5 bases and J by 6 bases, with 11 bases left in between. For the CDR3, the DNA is TGTGCCAGCAGCCCCCCAACTAGCGAGCAGTACTTC. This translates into CASSPPTSEQYF.

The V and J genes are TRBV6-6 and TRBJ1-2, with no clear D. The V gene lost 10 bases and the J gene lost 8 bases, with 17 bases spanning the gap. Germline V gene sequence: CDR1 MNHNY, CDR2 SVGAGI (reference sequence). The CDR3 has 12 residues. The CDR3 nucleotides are TGTGCCACCCTACTTACGAGTTGGGGCTACACCTTC. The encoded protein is CATLLTSWGYTF.

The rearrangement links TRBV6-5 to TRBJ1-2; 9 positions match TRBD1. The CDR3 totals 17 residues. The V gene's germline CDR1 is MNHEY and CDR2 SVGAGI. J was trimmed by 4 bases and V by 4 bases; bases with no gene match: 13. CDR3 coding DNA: TGTGCCAGCAGTTCCTTATGGGACAGGGTCAGCTTCTATGGCTACACCTTC. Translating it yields CASSSLWDRVSFYGYTF.

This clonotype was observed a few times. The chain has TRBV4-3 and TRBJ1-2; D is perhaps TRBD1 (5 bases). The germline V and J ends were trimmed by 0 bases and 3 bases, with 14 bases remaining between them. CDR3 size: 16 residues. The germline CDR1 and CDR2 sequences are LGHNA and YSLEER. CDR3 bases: TGCGCCAGCAGCCAAGAAGACCCCAGGGTAGACTATGGCTACACCTTC. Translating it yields CASSQEDPRVDYGYTF.

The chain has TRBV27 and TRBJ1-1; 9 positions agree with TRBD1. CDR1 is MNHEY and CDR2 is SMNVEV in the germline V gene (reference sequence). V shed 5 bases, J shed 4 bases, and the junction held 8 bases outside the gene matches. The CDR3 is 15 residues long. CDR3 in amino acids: CASSGRDRAFTEAFF. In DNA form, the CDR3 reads TGTGCCAGCAGTGGCCGGGACAGGGCTTTCACTGAAGCTTTCTTT.

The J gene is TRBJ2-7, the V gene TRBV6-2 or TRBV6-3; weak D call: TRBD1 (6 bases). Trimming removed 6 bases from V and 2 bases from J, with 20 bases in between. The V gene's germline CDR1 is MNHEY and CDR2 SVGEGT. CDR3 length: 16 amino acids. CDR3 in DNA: TGTGCCAGCAGCACTGCCCGGACAGTCCGGACCTACGAGCAGTACTTC. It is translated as CASSTARTVRTYEQYF.

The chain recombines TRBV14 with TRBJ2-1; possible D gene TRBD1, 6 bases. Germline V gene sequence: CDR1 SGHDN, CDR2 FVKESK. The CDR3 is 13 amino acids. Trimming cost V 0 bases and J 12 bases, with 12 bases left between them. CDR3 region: CASSQERGLRQFF. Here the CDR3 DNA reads TGTGCCAGCAGCCAAGAAAGGGGGTTGAGGCAGTTCTTC. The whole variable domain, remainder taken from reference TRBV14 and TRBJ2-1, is EAGVTQFPSHSVIEKGQTVTLRCDPISGHDNLYWYRRVMGKEIKFLLHFVKESKQDESGMPNNRFLAERTGGTYSTLKVQPAELEDSGVYFCASSQERGLRQFFGPGTRLTVL.

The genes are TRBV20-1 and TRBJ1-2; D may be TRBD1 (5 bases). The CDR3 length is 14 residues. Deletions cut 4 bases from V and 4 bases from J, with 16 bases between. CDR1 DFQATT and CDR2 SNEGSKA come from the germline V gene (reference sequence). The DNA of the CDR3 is TGCAGTGCTAAAGGGAGGGACCGTGTCTATGGCTACACCTTC. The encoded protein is CSAKGRDRVYGYTF.

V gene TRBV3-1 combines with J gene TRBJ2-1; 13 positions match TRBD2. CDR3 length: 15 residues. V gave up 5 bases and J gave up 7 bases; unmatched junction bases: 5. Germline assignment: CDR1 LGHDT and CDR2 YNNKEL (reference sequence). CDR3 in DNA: TGTGCCAGCAGCTCCGGGACTAGCGGGGTGAATGAGCAGTTCTTC. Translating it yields CASSSGTSGVNEQFF.

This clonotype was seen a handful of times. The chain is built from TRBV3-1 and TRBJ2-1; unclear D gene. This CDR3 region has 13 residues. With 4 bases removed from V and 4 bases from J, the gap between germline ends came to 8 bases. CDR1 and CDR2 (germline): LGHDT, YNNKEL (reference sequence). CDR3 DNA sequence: TGTGCCAGCAGCCTGGCCCGGTACAATGAGCAGTTCTTC. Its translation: CASSLARYNEQFF.

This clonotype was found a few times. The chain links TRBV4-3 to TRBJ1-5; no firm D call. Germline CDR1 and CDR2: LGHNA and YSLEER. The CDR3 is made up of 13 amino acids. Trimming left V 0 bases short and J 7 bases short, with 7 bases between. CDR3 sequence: CASSQEFGQPQHF. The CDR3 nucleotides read TGCGCCAGCAGCCAAGAATTTGGGCAGCCCCAGCATTTT.

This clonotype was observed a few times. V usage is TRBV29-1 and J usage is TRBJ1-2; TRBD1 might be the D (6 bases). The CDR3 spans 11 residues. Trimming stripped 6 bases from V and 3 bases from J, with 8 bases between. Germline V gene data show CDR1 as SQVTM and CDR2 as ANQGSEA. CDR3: CSVEGDYGYTF. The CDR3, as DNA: TGCAGCGTGGAGGGGGACTATGGCTACACCTTC.

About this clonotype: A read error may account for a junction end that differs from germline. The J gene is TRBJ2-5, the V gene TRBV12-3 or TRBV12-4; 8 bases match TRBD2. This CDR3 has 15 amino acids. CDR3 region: CASSPSGGLREIQYF. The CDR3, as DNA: TGTGCCAGCAGCCCAAGCGGGGGCTTACGTGAGATCCAGTACTTC.

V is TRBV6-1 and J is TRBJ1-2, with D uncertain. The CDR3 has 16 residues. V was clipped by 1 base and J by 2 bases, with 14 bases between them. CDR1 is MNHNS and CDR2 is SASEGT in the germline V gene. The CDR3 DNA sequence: TGTGCCAGCAGTGAAGGAATATGGAGTCAGAACTATGGCTACACCTTC. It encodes CASSEGIWSQNYGYTF.

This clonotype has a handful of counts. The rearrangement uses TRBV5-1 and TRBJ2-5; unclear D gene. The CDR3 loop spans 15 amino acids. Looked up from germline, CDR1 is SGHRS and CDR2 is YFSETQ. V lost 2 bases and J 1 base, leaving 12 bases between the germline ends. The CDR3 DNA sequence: TGCGCCAGCAGCTTAGGGTCTTCCACCCAAGAGACCCAGTACTTC. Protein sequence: CASSLGSSTQETQYF.

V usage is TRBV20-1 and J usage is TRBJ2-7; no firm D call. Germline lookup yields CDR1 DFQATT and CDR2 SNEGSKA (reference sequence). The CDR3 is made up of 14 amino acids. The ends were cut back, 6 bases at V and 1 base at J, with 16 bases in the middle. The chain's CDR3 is CSAVRTTQSYEQYF. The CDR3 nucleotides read TGCAGTGCAGTAAGAACCACCCAGTCCTACGAGCAGTACTTC.

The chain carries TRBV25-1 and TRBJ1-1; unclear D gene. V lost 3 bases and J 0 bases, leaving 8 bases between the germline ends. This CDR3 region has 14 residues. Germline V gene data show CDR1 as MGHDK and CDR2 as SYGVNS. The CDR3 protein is CASSDGLLNTEAFF. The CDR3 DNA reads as TGTGCCAGCAGTGATGGACTCCTGAACACTGAAGCTTTCTTT.

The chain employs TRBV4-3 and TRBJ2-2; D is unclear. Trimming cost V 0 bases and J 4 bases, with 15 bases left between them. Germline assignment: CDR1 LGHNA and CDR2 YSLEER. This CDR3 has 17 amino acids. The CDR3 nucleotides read TGCGCCAGCAGCCAAGAATCGCCCTGGGTTGTCACCGGGGAGCTGTTTTTT. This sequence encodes CASSQESPWVVTGELFF.

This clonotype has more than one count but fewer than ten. The CDR3 DNA is TGTGCCAGCAGTTACGAAGGGACGCGGTCCACTGAAGCTTTCTTT. This codes for CASSYEGTRSTEAFF. This rearrangement joins TRBV6-5 to TRBJ1-1, with D maybe TRBD1 (5 bases). V gave up 2 bases and J gave up 4 bases, with 14 bases separating them. The CDR3 is 15 residues long. CDR1 is MNHEY and CDR2 is SVGAGI in the germline V gene.

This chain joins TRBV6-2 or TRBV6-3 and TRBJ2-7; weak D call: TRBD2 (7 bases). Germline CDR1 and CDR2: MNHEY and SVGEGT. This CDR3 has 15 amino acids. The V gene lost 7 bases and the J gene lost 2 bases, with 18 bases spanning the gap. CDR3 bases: TGTGCCAGCACCCGTGGAGGGGGGGTTGCCTACGAGCAGTACTTC. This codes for CASTRGGGVAYEQYF.

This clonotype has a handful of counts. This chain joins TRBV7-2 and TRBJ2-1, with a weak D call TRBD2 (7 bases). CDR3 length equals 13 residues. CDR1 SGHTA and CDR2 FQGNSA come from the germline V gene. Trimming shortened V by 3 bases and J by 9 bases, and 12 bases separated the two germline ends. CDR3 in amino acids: CASSFGGLPEQFF. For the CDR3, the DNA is TGTGCCAGCAGCTTCGGGGGGCTCCCTGAGCAGTTCTTC. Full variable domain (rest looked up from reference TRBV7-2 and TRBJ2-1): GAGVSQSPSNKVTEKGKDVELRCDPISGHTALYWYRQSLGQGLEFLIYFQGNSAPDKSGLPSDRFSAERTGGSVSTLTIQRTQQEDSAVYLCASSFGGLPEQFFGPGTRLTVL.

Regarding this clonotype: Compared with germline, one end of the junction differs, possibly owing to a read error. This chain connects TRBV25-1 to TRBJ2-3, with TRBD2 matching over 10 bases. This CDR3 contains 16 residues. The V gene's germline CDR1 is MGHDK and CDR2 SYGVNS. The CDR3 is CAGSDSGGLITDTQYF. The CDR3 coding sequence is TGTGCCGGCAGTGATAGCGGGGGGCTTATCACAGATACGCAGTATTTT.